This record concerns one T cell receptor beta chain sequence. The junction does not match germline at one end; this may be a read error. The data belong to a study of T-cell reconstitution after alpha-beta-depleted transplantation in children. Germline V gives CDR1 SSHAT, CDR2 FNYEAQ (reference sequence). The CDR3 is made up of 14 amino acids. Unique molecular identifiers were built into the TCRbeta library. MiXCR, run by TCRdb on the PCR reads, gives a single entry per CDR3 protein. The sample lists some 200,000 distinct CDR3 sequences; 14% to 15% were seen once. The sample was PBMCs from the stem cell graft donor, taken from the stem cell graft. This chain uses TRBV7-7 with TRBJ2-2; D may be TRBD1 or TRBD2 (5 bases each). The source of this sequence is a human donor who donated a stem cell graft to a child with acute lymphoblastic leukemia. CDR3 DNA: TGTGCTAGCAGCTCTCGGGGACCCACCGGGGAGCTGTTTTTT. The encoded protein is CASSSRGPTGELFF.